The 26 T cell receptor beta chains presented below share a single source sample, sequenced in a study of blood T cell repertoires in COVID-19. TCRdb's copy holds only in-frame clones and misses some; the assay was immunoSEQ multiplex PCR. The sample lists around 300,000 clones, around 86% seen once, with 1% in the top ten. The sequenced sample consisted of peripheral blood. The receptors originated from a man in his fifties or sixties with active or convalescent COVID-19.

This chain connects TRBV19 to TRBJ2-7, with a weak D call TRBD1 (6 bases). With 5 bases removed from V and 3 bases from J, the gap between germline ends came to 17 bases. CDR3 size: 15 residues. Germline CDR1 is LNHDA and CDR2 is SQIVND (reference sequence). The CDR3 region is CASSDAGTSFYEQYF. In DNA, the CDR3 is TGTGCCAGTAGTGACGCCGGGACAAGTTTCTACGAGCAGTACTTC.

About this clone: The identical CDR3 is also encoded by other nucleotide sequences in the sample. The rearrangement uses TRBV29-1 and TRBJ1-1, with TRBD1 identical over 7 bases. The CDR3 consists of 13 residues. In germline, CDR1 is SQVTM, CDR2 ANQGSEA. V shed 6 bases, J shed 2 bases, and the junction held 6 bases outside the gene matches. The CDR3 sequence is CSVAGQKNTEAFF. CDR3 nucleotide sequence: TGCAGCGTGGCGGGACAGAAAAACACTGAAGCTTTCTTT. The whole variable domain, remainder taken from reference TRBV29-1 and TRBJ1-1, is SAVISQKPSRDICQRGTSLTIQCQVDSQVTMMFWYRQQPGQSLTLIATANQGSEATYESGFVIDKFPISRPNLTFSTLTVSNMSPEDSSIYLCSVAGQKNTEAFFGQGTRLTVV.

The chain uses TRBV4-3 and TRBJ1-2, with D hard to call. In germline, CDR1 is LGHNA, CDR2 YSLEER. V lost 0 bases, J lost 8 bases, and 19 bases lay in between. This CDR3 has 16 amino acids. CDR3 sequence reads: CASSQDGGQSYRGYTF. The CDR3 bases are TGCGCCAGCAGCCAAGATGGAGGCCAAAGTTACCGGGGCTACACCTTC.

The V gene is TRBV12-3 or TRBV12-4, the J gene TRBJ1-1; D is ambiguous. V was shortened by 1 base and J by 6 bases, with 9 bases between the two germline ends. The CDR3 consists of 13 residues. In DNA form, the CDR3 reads TGTGCCAGCAGTTTAGGCCGCGGGGCTGAAGCTTTCTTT. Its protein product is CASSLGRGAEAFF.

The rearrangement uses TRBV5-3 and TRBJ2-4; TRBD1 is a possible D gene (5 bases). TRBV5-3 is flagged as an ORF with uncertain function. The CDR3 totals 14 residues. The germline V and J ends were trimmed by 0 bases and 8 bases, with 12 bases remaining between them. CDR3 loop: CARSLDRRTHIQYF. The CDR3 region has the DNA TGTGCCAGAAGCTTGGACAGGCGTACCCACATTCAGTACTTC.

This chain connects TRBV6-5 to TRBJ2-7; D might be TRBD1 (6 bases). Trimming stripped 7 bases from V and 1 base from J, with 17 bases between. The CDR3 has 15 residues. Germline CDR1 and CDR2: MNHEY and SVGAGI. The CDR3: CASTPRGQTSYEQYF. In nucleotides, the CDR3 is TGTGCCAGCACCCCGAGGGGACAAACATCCTACGAGCAGTACTTC.

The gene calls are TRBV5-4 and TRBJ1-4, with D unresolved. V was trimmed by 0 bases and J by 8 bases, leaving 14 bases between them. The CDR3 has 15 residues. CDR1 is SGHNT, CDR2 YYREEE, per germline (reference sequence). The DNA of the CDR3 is TGTGCCAGCAGCTTGGCTGCACCGGGGAAGGAAAAACTGTTTTTT. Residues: CASSLAAPGKEKLFF. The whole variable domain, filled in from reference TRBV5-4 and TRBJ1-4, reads ETGVTQSPTHLIKTRGQQVTLRCSSQSGHNTVSWYQQALGQGPQFIFQYYREEENGRGNFPPRFSGLQFPNYSSELNVNALELDDSALYLCASSLAAPGKEKLFFGSGTQLSVL.

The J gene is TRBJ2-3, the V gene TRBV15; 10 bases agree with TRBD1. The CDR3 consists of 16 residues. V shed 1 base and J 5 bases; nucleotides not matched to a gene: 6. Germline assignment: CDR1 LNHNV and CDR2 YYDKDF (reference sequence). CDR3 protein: CATSRGRDRGGDTQYF. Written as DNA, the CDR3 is TGTGCCACCAGCAGAGGCCGGGACAGGGGTGGAGATACGCAGTATTTT. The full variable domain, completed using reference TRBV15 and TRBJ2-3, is DAMVIQNPRYQVTQFGKPVTLSCSQTLNHNVMYWYQQKSSQAPKLLFHYYDKDFNNEADTPDNFQSRRPNTSFCFLDIRSPGLGDTAMYLCATSRGRDRGGDTQYFGPGTRLTVL.

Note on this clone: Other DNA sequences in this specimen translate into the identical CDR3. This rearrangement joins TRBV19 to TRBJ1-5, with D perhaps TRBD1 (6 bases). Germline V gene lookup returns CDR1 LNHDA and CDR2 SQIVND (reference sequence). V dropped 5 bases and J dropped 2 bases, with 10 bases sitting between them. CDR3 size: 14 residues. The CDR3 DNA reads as TGTGCCAGTAGTCCACAGGGCGGCAATCAGCCCCAGCATTTT. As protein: CASSPQGGNQPQHF.

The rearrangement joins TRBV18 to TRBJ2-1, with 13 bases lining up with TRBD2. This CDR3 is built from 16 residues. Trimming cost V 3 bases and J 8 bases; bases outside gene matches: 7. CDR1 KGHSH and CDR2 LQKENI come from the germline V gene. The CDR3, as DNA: TGTGCCAGCTCACCCCAAGGACTAGCGGGGGAGCATGAGCAGTTCTTC. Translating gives CASSPQGLAGEHEQFF.

CDR3 coding DNA: TGCGCCAGCAGCTTGGCGACAGGTGATCAGCCCCAGCATTTT. Residues: CASSLATGDQPQHF. The chain employs TRBV5-1 and TRBJ1-5, with D possibly matching TRBD1 (6 bases). The CDR3 consists of 14 residues. CDR1 SGHRS and CDR2 YFSETQ come from the germline V gene. The V and J ends lost 0 bases and 5 bases respectively, with 9 bases between them.

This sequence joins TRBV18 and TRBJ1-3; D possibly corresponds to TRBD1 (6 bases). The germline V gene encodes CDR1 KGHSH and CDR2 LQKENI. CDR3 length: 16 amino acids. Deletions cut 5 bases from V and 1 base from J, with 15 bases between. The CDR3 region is CASSSDFRGSGNTIYF. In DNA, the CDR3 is TGTGCCAGCTCATCAGACTTCAGGGGTTCTGGAAACACCATATATTTT.

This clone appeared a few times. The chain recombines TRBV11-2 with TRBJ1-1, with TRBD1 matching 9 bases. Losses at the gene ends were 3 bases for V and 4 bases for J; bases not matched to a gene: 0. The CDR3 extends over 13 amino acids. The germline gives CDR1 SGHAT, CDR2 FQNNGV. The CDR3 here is CASSLDRGTEAFF. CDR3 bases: TGTGCCAGCAGCTTGGACAGGGGCACTGAAGCTTTCTTT.

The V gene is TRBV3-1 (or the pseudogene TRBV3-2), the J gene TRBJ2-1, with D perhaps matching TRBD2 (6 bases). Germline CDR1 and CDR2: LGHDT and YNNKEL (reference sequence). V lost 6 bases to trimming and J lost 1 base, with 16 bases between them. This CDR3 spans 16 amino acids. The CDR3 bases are TGTGCCAGCAGTCATCGGGGGTATTCATCCTACAATGAGCAGTTCTTC. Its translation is CASSHRGYSSYNEQFF.

As DNA, the CDR3 is TGTGCCAGCAGCCCAGGGGGTATGAACACTGAAGCTTTCTTT. This translates into CASSPGGMNTEAFF. The chain combines TRBV7-3 with TRBJ1-1; the match to TRBD1 covers 7 bases. This CDR3 contains 14 residues. J gave up 0 bases and V 5 bases, and 3 bases lay outside the gene matches. The V gene's germline CDR1 is SGHTA and CDR2 FQGTGA.

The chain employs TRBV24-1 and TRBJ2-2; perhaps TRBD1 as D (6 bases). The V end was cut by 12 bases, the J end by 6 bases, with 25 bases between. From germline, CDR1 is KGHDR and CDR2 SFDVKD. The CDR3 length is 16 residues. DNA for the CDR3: TGTGCCGCGCAGCGGACAGACACAGGGACCGCCGGGGAGCTGTTTTTT. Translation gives CAAQRTDTGTAGELFF.

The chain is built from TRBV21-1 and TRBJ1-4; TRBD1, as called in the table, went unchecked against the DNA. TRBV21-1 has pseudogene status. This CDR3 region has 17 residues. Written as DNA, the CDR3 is TGTGCCAGCAGCAAAGGAGCAGGTGAAACAACTAATGAAAAACTGTTTTTT. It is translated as CASSKGAGETTNEKLFF.

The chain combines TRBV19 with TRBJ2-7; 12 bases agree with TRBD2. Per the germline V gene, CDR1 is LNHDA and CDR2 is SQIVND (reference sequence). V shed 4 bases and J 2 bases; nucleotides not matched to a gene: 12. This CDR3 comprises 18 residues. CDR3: CASSTTGTSGLPPYEQYF. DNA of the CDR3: TGTGCCAGTAGTACGACCGGGACTAGCGGGCTACCACCCTACGAGCAGTACTTC.

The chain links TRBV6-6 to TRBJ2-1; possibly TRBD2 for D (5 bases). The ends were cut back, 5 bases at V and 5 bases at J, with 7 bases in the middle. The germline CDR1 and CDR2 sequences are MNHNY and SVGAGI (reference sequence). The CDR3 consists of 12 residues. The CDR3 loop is CASSPGDNEQFF. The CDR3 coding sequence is TGTGCCAGCAGTCCCGGGGACAATGAGCAGTTCTTC.

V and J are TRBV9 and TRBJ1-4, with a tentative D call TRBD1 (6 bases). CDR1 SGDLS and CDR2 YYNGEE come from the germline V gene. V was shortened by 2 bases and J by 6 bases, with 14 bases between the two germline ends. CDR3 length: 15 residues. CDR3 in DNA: TGTGCCAGCAGCGTTTTTGGACAGATCGATGAAAAACTGTTTTTT. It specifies CASSVFGQIDEKLFF.

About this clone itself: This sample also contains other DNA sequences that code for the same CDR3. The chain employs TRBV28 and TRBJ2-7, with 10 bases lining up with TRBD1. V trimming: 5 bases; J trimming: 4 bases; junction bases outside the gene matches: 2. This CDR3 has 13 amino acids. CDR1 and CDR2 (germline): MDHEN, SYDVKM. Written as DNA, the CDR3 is TGTGCCAGCAGTCCGGGACAGGGGTACGAGCAGTACTTC. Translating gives CASSPGQGYEQYF.

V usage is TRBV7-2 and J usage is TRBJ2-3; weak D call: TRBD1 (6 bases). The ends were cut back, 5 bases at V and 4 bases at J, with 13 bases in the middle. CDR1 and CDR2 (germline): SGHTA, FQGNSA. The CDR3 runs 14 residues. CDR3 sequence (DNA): TGTGCCAGCAGCCACCGGACAGTCCCAGATACGCAGTATTTT. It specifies CASSHRTVPDTQYF.

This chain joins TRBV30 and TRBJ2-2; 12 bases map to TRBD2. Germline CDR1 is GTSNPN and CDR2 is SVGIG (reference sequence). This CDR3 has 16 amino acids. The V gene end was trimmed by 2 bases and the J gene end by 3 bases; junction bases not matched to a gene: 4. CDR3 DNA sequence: TGTGCCTGGAGTAAACTAGCGGGGGGACACACCGGGGAGCTGTTTTTT. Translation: CAWSKLAGGHTGELFF.

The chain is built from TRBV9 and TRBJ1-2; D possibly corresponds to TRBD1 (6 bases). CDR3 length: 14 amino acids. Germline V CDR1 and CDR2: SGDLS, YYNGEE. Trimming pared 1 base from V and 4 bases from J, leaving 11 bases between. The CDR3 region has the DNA TGTGCCAGCAGCGTAAGACAGGAGAGCTATGGCTACACCTTC. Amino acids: CASSVRQESYGYTF.

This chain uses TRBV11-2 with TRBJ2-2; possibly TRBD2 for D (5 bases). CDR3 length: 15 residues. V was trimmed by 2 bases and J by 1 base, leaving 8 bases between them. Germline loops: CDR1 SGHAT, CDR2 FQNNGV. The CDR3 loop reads CASSLIRGNTGELFF. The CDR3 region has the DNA TGTGCCAGCAGCTTAATTCGGGGGAACACCGGGGAGCTGTTTTTT.

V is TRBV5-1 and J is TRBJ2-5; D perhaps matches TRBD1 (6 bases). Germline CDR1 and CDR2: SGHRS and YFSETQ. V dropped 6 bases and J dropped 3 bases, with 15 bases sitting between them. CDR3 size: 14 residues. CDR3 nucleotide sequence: TGCGCCAGCACCCTACAGGGAAGGGAAGAGACCCAGTACTTC. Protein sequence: CASTLQGREETQYF. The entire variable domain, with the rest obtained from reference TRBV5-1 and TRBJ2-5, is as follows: KAGVTQTPRYLIKTRGQQVTLSCSPISGHRSVSWYQQTPGQGLQFLFEYFSETQRNKGNFPGRFSGRQFSNSRSEMNVSTLELGDSALYLCASTLQGREETQYFGPGTRLLVL.